What follows are 22 T cell receptor beta chains derived from one specimen sequenced in a study of T cells in Graves' hyperthyroidism and ophthalmopathy. Amplified regions were TCR beta CDR3 sequences from RNA transcripts. When the TCR CDR3 underwent first-round RT-PCR, the HTBI primer set was used. TCRdb reanalysed the multiplex PCR reads using MiXCR and keeps one entry per CDR3 protein. This repertoire shows around 440,000 distinct CDR3 sequences, approximately 14% found once; its top ten account for roughly 7.4%. Sequencing was performed on blood. The receptor source for this set is a woman under 30 with Graves' hyperthyroidism.

This clonotype occurred many times. The chain carries TRBV27 and TRBJ2-1, with 9 positions matching TRBD1. The V segment lost 4 bases and the J segment 7 bases; nucleotides outside the gene matches: 14. CDR3 length: 17 residues. Germline values: CDR1 MNHEY, CDR2 SMNVEV (reference sequence). DNA of the CDR3: TGTGCCAGCAGTTCCTCACCCCCGGGACAGGGATGGAATGAGCAGTTCTTC. Residues: CASSSSPPGQGWNEQFF.

In this sample, this clonotype turned up many times. V and J are TRBV2 and TRBJ1-1; no clear D. Germline V gene data show CDR1 as SNHLY and CDR2 as FYNNEI. The length of the CDR3 is 13 residues. V was clipped by 2 bases and J by 9 bases, with 13 bases between them. CDR3 bases: TGTGCCAGCAGTGAACCGCCAGTGTTTAAAGCTTTCTTT. Protein: CASSEPPVFKAFF.

This clonotype occurred many times. The chain has TRBV20-1 and TRBJ2-3; D remains unclear. Germline assignment: CDR1 DFQATT and CDR2 SNEGSKA (reference sequence). V shed 3 bases and J shed 0 bases, with 10 bases lying between them. This CDR3 has 14 residues. The CDR3 reads CSASGQRSTDTQYF. The CDR3 DNA reads TGCAGTGCTAGTGGGCAGCGTAGCACAGATACGCAGTATTTT.

This clonotype came up many times. The chain carries TRBV3-1 and TRBJ2-2; the D gene is possibly TRBD2 (6 bases). The length of the CDR3 is 14 residues. The germline V and J ends were trimmed by 4 bases and 3 bases, with 9 bases remaining between them. Per germline, CDR1 LGHDT and CDR2 YNNKEL (reference sequence). The CDR3 DNA sequence: TGTGCCAGCAGCCCGGGACTTTACACCGGGGAGCTGTTTTTT. Translated: CASSPGLYTGELFF.

This clonotype came up many times. V usage is TRBV7-9 and J usage is TRBJ1-5; possibly TRBD1 for D (5 bases). V was trimmed by 7 bases and J by 7 bases, leaving 17 bases between them. The CDR3 is 14 amino acids. Germline lookup yields CDR1 SEHNR and CDR2 FQNEAQ (reference sequence). CDR3 loop: CASTKGNQGQPQHF. In DNA, the CDR3 is TGTGCCAGCACCAAGGGGAACCAGGGCCAGCCCCAGCATTTT. Full variable domain (outside the CDR3, taken from reference TRBV7-9 and TRBJ1-5): DTGVSQNPRHKITKRGQNVTFRCDPISEHNRLYWYRQTLGQGPEFLTYFQNEAQLEKSRLLSDRFSAERPKGSFSTLEIQRTEQGDSAMYLCASTKGNQGQPQHFGDGTRLSIL.

This clonotype was detected many times. The rearrangement uses TRBV6-1 and TRBJ2-1; the D gene is possibly TRBD2 (7 bases). Germline V gene lookup returns CDR1 MNHNS and CDR2 SASEGT. V was cut by 8 bases and J by 1 base, with 18 bases left in between. This CDR3 is built from 16 residues. CDR3 nucleotides: TGTGCCAGCGCCAGAGGGGGGAGGGGGTCCTACAATGAGCAGTTCTTC. Translation: CASARGGRGSYNEQFF.

The chain carries TRBV4-1 and TRBJ2-1; 14 bases map to TRBD2. From germline, CDR1 is MGHRA and CDR2 YSYEKL. The junction had 5 bases not matched to a gene; V was cut back by 0 bases and J by 13 bases. This CDR3 has 15 amino acids. The CDR3 DNA follows: TGCGCCAGCAGCCAAGATTTGACTAGCGGGAGGGCACAGTTCTTC. Residues: CASSQDLTSGRAQFF.

Only one count was recorded for this clonotype. The chain links TRBV20-1 to TRBJ1-1; 8 positions match TRBD1. From germline, CDR1 is DFQATT and CDR2 SNEGSKA (reference sequence). Losses at the gene ends were 2 bases for V and 8 bases for J; bases not matched to a gene: 10. This CDR3 contains 14 residues. CDR3 loop: CSARLDRGRPEAFF. The CDR3, as DNA: TGCAGTGCTAGACTAGACAGGGGAAGGCCCGAAGCTTTCTTT.

This clonotype was picked up many times. V usage is TRBV6-2 or TRBV6-3 and J usage is TRBJ1-5, with 7 nucleotides matching TRBD1. The V segment lost 5 bases and the J segment 8 bases; nucleotides outside the gene matches: 6. Looked up from germline, CDR1 is MNHEY and CDR2 is SVGEGT. The CDR3 contains 13 residues. CDR3 region: CASSRQGHEPQHF. CDR3 in DNA: TGTGCCAGCAGTCGACAGGGTCATGAGCCCCAGCATTTT.

This clonotype was counted many times. The chain joins TRBV3-1 to TRBJ2-3; no reliable D call. V gave up 3 bases and J gave up 6 bases, with 10 bases separating them. This CDR3 spans 13 amino acids. The germline V gene has CDR1 LGHDT and CDR2 YNNKEL (reference sequence). CDR3 region: CASSQQSADTQYF. Written as DNA, the CDR3 is TGTGCCAGCAGCCAGCAGTCGGCGGATACGCAGTATTTT.

The sample holds many counts of this clonotype. V is TRBV20-1 and J is TRBJ1-4; no reliable D call. CDR1 is DFQATT and CDR2 is SNEGSKA in the germline V gene (reference sequence). Trimming shortened V by 3 bases and J by 5 bases, and 10 bases separated the two germline ends. There are 13 residues in the CDR3. The CDR3 region has the DNA TGCAGTGCTAGGGACGGAGTGAATGAAAAACTGTTTTTT. Translated, it gives CSARDGVNEKLFF.

At least ten counts were recorded for this clonotype. The chain carries TRBV2 and TRBJ2-1, with D possibly TRBD1 on 6 matching bases. Per germline, CDR1 SNHLY and CDR2 FYNNEI. The CDR3 length is 13 residues. The germline V and J ends were trimmed by 9 bases and 6 bases, with 15 bases remaining between them. For the CDR3, the DNA is TGTGCCAGTAGGTCCGGGACACCCAATGAGCAGTTCTTC. Translating it yields CASRSGTPNEQFF.

This clonotype was observed many times. This chain uses TRBV7-3 with TRBJ2-1; 12 bases map to TRBD1. This CDR3 has 15 residues. V trimming: 5 bases; J trimming: 9 bases; junction bases outside the gene matches: 8. Germline V gives CDR1 SGHTA, CDR2 FQGTGA. The CDR3 here is CASSPRDRGHTEQFF. DNA of the CDR3: TGTGCCAGCAGCCCCCGGGACAGGGGGCACACTGAGCAGTTCTTC.

The chain is built from TRBV10-2 and TRBJ1-1; a weak D match, TRBD1 (5 bases). The CDR3 runs 12 residues. Germline CDR1 WSHSY, CDR2 SAAADI. V lost 3 bases, J lost 6 bases, and 8 bases lay in between. In nucleotides, the CDR3 is TGCGCCAGCAGTGATCAGGGAGCTGAAGCTTTCTTT. This sequence encodes CASSDQGAEAFF.

This chain uses TRBV7-2 with TRBJ2-7; D unclear. V was trimmed by 6 bases and J by 0 bases, leaving 9 bases between them. The germline V gene has CDR1 SGHTA and CDR2 FQGNSA. This CDR3 has 13 amino acids. CDR3 DNA: TGTGCCAGCAGGCGACCCCCCTCCTACGAGCAGTACTTC. Translated: CASRRPPSYEQYF.

This clonotype occurred many times. The V call is TRBV20-1, the J call TRBJ2-1; TRBD2 matches 7 bases. Germline-derived CDR1 and CDR2 are DFQATT and SNEGSKA (reference sequence). The CDR3 sequence is 14 residues long. The trim removed 1 base at V and 6 bases at J, leaving 6 bases unmatched. The CDR3 sequence: CSARGTRGTNEQFF. Written as DNA, the CDR3 is TGCAGTGCTAGAGGGACTAGGGGTACCAATGAGCAGTTCTTC.

Ten or more counts support this clonotype. This CDR3 is CASSLGYGYTF. DNA for the CDR3: TGTGCCAGCAGTTTGGGCTATGGCTACACCTTC. The chain recombines TRBV12-3 or TRBV12-4 with TRBJ1-2; D call uncertain. This CDR3 is built from 11 residues. Trimming removed 3 bases from V and 4 bases from J, with 3 bases in between.

This clonotype was counted ten times or more. J is TRBJ2-1 and V is TRBV10-2; D uncertain. Germline CDR1 is WSHSY and CDR2 is SAAADI. The CDR3 length is 15 residues. The V gene lost 6 bases and the J gene lost 2 bases, with 14 bases spanning the gap. The CDR3 DNA follows: TGCGCCAGCAGCCTGACCCAACAAGCCTACAATGAGCAGTTCTTC. Its protein is CASSLTQQAYNEQFF.

This clonotype was detected ten times or more. This sequence joins TRBV20-1 and TRBJ2-3, with 9 nucleotides matching TRBD2. The CDR3 spans 17 residues. The germline CDR1 and CDR2 sequences are DFQATT and SNEGSKA (reference sequence). V lost 5 bases and J lost 3; bases outside the gene matches: 15. CDR3 DNA sequence: TGCAGTGCTCCCCTCTTGGCGGGGGGGCCGAGAACAGATACGCAGTATTTT. Its protein is CSAPLLAGGPRTDTQYF.

This clonotype was found many times. The V and J genes are TRBV2 and TRBJ1-3; tentatively, D is TRBD1 (5 bases). Germline CDR1 SNHLY, CDR2 FYNNEI. CDR3 length: 15 residues. Trimming cost V 2 bases and J 6 bases, with 14 bases left between them. DNA for the CDR3: TGTGCCAGCAGTGAATGGGACCCCTTGACAAACACCATATATTTT. Residues: CASSEWDPLTNTIYF.

This clonotype was seen just once. The V call is TRBV7-9, the J call TRBJ2-6, with 7 nucleotides matching TRBD1. Germline V lookup: CDR1 SEHNR, CDR2 FQNEAQ (reference sequence). The trim removed 5 bases at V and 2 bases at J, leaving 12 bases unmatched. CDR3 length: 18 amino acids. The CDR3 loop is CASSGTIGQATGANVLTF. In DNA, the CDR3 is TGTGCCAGCAGCGGAACTATCGGACAGGCGACTGGGGCCAACGTCCTGACTTTC.

The chain combines TRBV7-2 with TRBJ1-4; D might be TRBD1 (6 bases). The CDR3 contains 16 residues. Germline values: CDR1 SGHTA, CDR2 FQGNSA. V was trimmed by 1 base and J by 3 bases, leaving 12 bases between them. The CDR3 spells CASSLGKAGANEKLFF. CDR3 coding DNA: TGTGCCAGCAGCTTAGGCAAGGCAGGGGCTAATGAAAAACTGTTTTTT. Together with reference TRBV7-2 and TRBJ1-4, the CDR3 gives the full variable domain: GAGVSQSPSNKVTEKGKDVELRCDPISGHTALYWYRQSLGQGLEFLIYFQGNSAPDKSGLPSDRFSAERTGGSVSTLTIQRTQQEDSAVYLCASSLGKAGANEKLFFGSGTQLSVL.